These T cell receptor beta chains were read from a single sample in a study of Graves' ophthalmopathy and Graves' hyperthyroidism. TCRdb re-called the multiplex PCR reads through MiXCR, storing one row per CDR3 protein. The sample has hundreds of thousands of distinct CDR3 sequences, 22% seen once. Sequencing input: peripheral blood. These receptors all stem from a woman aged 18-29 years with stable Graves' hyperthyroidism. Some clones in this sample may be carry-over from other donors' samples. CDR3s include the opening cysteine and the closing phenylalanine or tryptophan. Each record gives: D gene, V gene, clone size, J gene, CDR3 DNA, CDR3 protein. The D gene is left open where the match is weak. Clone sizes are given selectively: once, few, many, or a class where the clone is expanded.

D gene: .; V gene: TRBV2; clone size: many; J gene: TRBJ1-5; CDR3 DNA: TGTGCCAGCAGACACTCTCCAGGGCAGCCCCAGCATTTT; CDR3 protein: CASRHSPGQPQHF
D gene: .; V gene: TRBV29-1; clone size: many; J gene: TRBJ2-7; CDR3 DNA: TGCAGCGTTCGGACCTGGGCCAGTAAGAGCTACGAGCAGTACTTC; CDR3 protein: CSVRTWASKSYEQYF
D gene: .; V gene: TRBV11-2; clone size: many; J gene: TRBJ2-7; CDR3 DNA: TGTGCCAGCAGCTTAGAGCGAGTTTACGAGCAGTACTTC; CDR3 protein: CASSLERVYEQYF
D gene: TRBD1; V gene: TRBV28; clone size: .; J gene: TRBJ1-5; CDR3 DNA: TGTGCCAGCAGTGAACAATGGGACAGCAATAGCAATCAGCCCCAGCATTTT; CDR3 protein: CASSEQWDSNSNQPQHF
D gene: TRBD1; V gene: TRBV19; clone size: .; J gene: TRBJ2-7; CDR3 DNA: TGTGCCAGTGGGGACAGATTCCCCTACGAGCAGTACTTC; CDR3 protein: CASGDRFPYEQYF
D gene: TRBD1; V gene: TRBV25-1; clone size: .; J gene: TRBJ1-6; CDR3 DNA: TGTGCCAGCGTGGGACAGGCTTATTCACCCCTCCACTTT; CDR3 protein: CASVGQAYSPLHF
D gene: .; V gene: TRBV9; clone size: many; J gene: TRBJ1-6; CDR3 DNA: TGTGCCAGCAGCGTAGAGGGTATAGATAATTCACCCCTCCACTTT; CDR3 protein: CASSVEGIDNSPLHF
D gene: .; V gene: TRBV7-9; clone size: .; J gene: TRBJ2-2; CDR3 DNA: TGTGCCAGCAGCTTAGTGGGAATTTTCACCGGGGAGCTGTTTTTT; CDR3 protein: CASSLVGIFTGELFF
D gene: .; V gene: TRBV6-2/TRBV6-3; clone size: many; J gene: TRBJ1-2; CDR3 DNA: TGTGCCAGCAGTTACTCGGACAGAAATCCTTATGGCTACACCTTC; CDR3 protein: CASSYSDRNPYGYTF
D gene: .; V gene: TRBV19; clone size: many; J gene: TRBJ2-5; CDR3 DNA: TGTGCCAGTAGTAGAAGACAAGAAGAGACCCAGTACTTC; CDR3 protein: CASSRRQEETQYF
D gene: .; V gene: TRBV20-1; clone size: many; J gene: TRBJ1-5; CDR3 DNA: TGCAGTGCTAGACTACACAATAGCAATCAGCCCCAGCATTTT; CDR3 protein: CSARLHNSNQPQHF
D gene: .; V gene: TRBV6-5; clone size: .; J gene: TRBJ1-1; CDR3 DNA: TGTGCCAGCAGTTCGGCCCCGACCCTATCCATTGAAGCTTTCTTT; CDR3 protein: CASSSAPTLSIEAFF
D gene: .; V gene: TRBV18; clone size: few; J gene: TRBJ2-7; CDR3 DNA: TGTGCCAGCTCACCACCCACCGGAAGCTCCTACGAGCAGTACTTC; CDR3 protein: CASSPPTGSSYEQYF
D gene: TRBD1; V gene: TRBV20-1; clone size: .; J gene: TRBJ2-7; CDR3 DNA: TGCAGTGCGCAGGGGGCGCGAATATCCTACGAGCAGTACTTC; CDR3 protein: CSAQGARISYEQYF
D gene: .; V gene: TRBV6-5; clone size: many; J gene: TRBJ1-1; CDR3 DNA: TGTGCCAGCAGTTACAAGGGGGTTACTGAAGCTTTCTTT; CDR3 protein: CASSYKGVTEAFF
D gene: .; V gene: TRBV20-1; clone size: many; J gene: TRBJ1-1; CDR3 DNA: TGCAGTGCACCAGACAGGTTCACTGAAGCTTTCTTT; CDR3 protein: CSAPDRFTEAFF
D gene: .; V gene: TRBV6-1; clone size: many; J gene: TRBJ1-1; CDR3 DNA: TGTGCCAGCAGTGAATTTCTTGAAAGGTTCACTGAAGCTTTCTTT; CDR3 protein: CASSEFLERFTEAFF
D gene: .; V gene: TRBV5-1; clone size: .; J gene: TRBJ1-1; CDR3 DNA: TGCGCCAGCAGCTCGGACGCAAACACTGAAGCTTTCTTT; CDR3 protein: CASSSDANTEAFF
D gene: .; V gene: TRBV28; clone size: many; J gene: TRBJ2-7; CDR3 DNA: TGTGCCAGCAGCTTAAGCCGCTACGAGCAGTACTTC; CDR3 protein: CASSLSRYEQYF
D gene: .; V gene: TRBV12-3/TRBV12-4; clone size: many; J gene: TRBJ2-2; CDR3 DNA: TGTGCCAGCAGTTTAACAGGGACAAACACCGGGGAGCTGTTTTTT; CDR3 protein: CASSLTGTNTGELFF
D gene: .; V gene: TRBV7-3; clone size: .; J gene: TRBJ1-1; CDR3 DNA: TGTGCCAGCAGCTTAAGAAAGGGGGTCGAGGCTGAAGCTTTCTTT; CDR3 protein: CASSLRKGVEAEAFF
D gene: .; V gene: TRBV5-6; clone size: .; J gene: TRBJ1-5; CDR3 DNA: TGTGCCAGCAGCGGGGGTCCTTCCCAGCCCCAGCATTTT; CDR3 protein: CASSGGPSQPQHF
D gene: TRBD1; V gene: TRBV27; clone size: few; J gene: TRBJ1-1; CDR3 DNA: TGTGCCAGCAGTCGGTCGGACAGGGGTAATACTGAAGCTTTCTTT; CDR3 protein: CASSRSDRGNTEAFF
D gene: .; V gene: TRBV4-1; clone size: .; J gene: TRBJ1-6; CDR3 DNA: TGCGCCACGAGGCGCCAGGGCAATTCACCCCTCCACTTT; CDR3 protein: CATRRQGNSPLHF
D gene: .; V gene: TRBV28; clone size: many; J gene: TRBJ1-2; CDR3 DNA: TGTGCCAGCAGCTTACAGCGGAACCATGGCTACACCTTC; CDR3 protein: CASSLQRNHGYTF
D gene: .; V gene: TRBV6-1; clone size: .; J gene: TRBJ2-7; CDR3 DNA: TGTGCCAGCAGTGAAAATCGGTGGGCCGACGTCTACGAGCAGTACTTC; CDR3 protein: CASSENRWADVYEQYF
D gene: .; V gene: TRBV6-5; clone size: many; J gene: TRBJ2-5; CDR3 DNA: TGTGCCAGCAGTTACGCGTACCAAGAGACCCAGTACTTC; CDR3 protein: CASSYAYQETQYF
D gene: TRBD1; V gene: TRBV12-3/TRBV12-4; clone size: .; J gene: TRBJ2-7; CDR3 DNA: TGTGCCAGCAGCCCCGGGACAGGGGTTGACGAGCAGTACTTC; CDR3 protein: CASSPGTGVDEQYF
D gene: .; V gene: TRBV20-1; clone size: once; J gene: TRBJ1-3; CDR3 DNA: TGCAGTGCTAGAGATTTGGGGGCCCCTGGAAACACCATATATTTT; CDR3 protein: CSARDLGAPGNTIYF
D gene: .; V gene: TRBV12-3/TRBV12-4; clone size: many; J gene: TRBJ1-1; CDR3 DNA: TGTGCCAGCTCTGGCCTTCCGGAAGCTTTCTTT; CDR3 protein: CASSGLPEAFF
D gene: TRBD1; V gene: TRBV12-3/TRBV12-4; clone size: .; J gene: TRBJ1-1; CDR3 DNA: TGTGCCAGCACCGCACAGGGGGCGTACACTGAAGCTTTCTTT; CDR3 protein: CASTAQGAYTEAFF
D gene: TRBD1; V gene: TRBV4-1; clone size: .; J gene: TRBJ2-7; CDR3 DNA: TGCGCCAGCAGCCCCATCGACGACAGGGGCAACGAGCAGTACTTC; CDR3 protein: CASSPIDDRGNEQYF
D gene: .; V gene: TRBV28; clone size: few; J gene: TRBJ1-3; CDR3 DNA: TGTGCCAGCAGTTTACCCGCCATCGCTGGAAACACCATATATTTT; CDR3 protein: CASSLPAIAGNTIYF
D gene: .; V gene: TRBV11-2; clone size: few; J gene: TRBJ1-2; CDR3 DNA: TGTGCCAGCAGCCCGACGGGGGGAAGCGATGGCTACACCTTC; CDR3 protein: CASSPTGGSDGYTF
D gene: TRBD1; V gene: TRBV12-3/TRBV12-4; clone size: many; J gene: TRBJ1-1; CDR3 DNA: TGTGCCAGCAATCCGACCCTCTCAGGGGGGAACACTGAAGCTTTCTTT; CDR3 protein: CASNPTLSGGNTEAFF
D gene: .; V gene: TRBV13; clone size: few; J gene: TRBJ2-7; CDR3 DNA: TGTGCCAGCAGCCCAGGTTGGACGGGGGCGGGCCGGGAGCAGTACTTC; CDR3 protein: CASSPGWTGAGREQYF
D gene: TRBD1; V gene: TRBV12-3/TRBV12-4; clone size: few; J gene: TRBJ1-1; CDR3 DNA: TGTGCCAGCAGCGGGACAGGGGTGAACACTGAAGCTTTCTTT; CDR3 protein: CASSGTGVNTEAFF
D gene: .; V gene: TRBV11-2; clone size: .; J gene: TRBJ1-2; CDR3 DNA: TGTGCCAGCAGCTTAGAAGGCTCCGCTAACTATGGCTACACCTTC; CDR3 protein: CASSLEGSANYGYTF
D gene: .; V gene: TRBV19; clone size: .; J gene: TRBJ2-7; CDR3 DNA: TGTGCCAGTAGTATAGCGGCAGAAGGGTACGAGCAGTACTTC; CDR3 protein: CASSIAAEGYEQYF
D gene: .; V gene: TRBV19; clone size: few; J gene: TRBJ2-2; CDR3 DNA: TGTGCCAGTAGTGGGTCTTTGAACACCGGGGAGCTGTTTTTT; CDR3 protein: CASSGSLNTGELFF
D gene: .; V gene: TRBV15; clone size: .; J gene: TRBJ2-2; CDR3 DNA: TGTGCCACCAGCTACAGGGCCTCGAACACCGGGGAGCTGTTTTTT; CDR3 protein: CATSYRASNTGELFF
D gene: .; V gene: TRBV4-2; clone size: few; J gene: TRBJ2-5; CDR3 DNA: TGTGCCAGCAGCCAAGTATGGACAGAAGAGACCCAGTACTTC; CDR3 protein: CASSQVWTEETQYF
D gene: .; V gene: TRBV5-6; clone size: few; J gene: TRBJ2-7; CDR3 DNA: TGTGCCAGCAGCCTGGACCCAGCGGCTATATCCTACGAGCAGTACTTC; CDR3 protein: CASSLDPAAISYEQYF
D gene: .; V gene: TRBV6-1; clone size: .; J gene: TRBJ1-1; CDR3 DNA: TGTGCCAGCAGTACCGTAAGACACACTGAAGCTTTCTTT; CDR3 protein: CASSTVRHTEAFF
D gene: TRBD2; V gene: TRBV6-5; clone size: many; J gene: TRBJ2-3; CDR3 DNA: TGTGCCAGCAGTTACCCGGGAGCGGGAGTAGATACGCAGTATTTT; CDR3 protein: CASSYPGAGVDTQYF
D gene: .; V gene: TRBV13; clone size: many; J gene: TRBJ1-1; CDR3 DNA: TGTGCCAGCAGCTTAGGGCTATCGGCTGAAGCTTTCTTT; CDR3 protein: CASSLGLSAEAFF
D gene: TRBD1; V gene: TRBV29-1; clone size: many; J gene: TRBJ1-1; CDR3 DNA: TGCAGCGTTGACCGAGGGACAGGGAGCACTGAAGCTTTCTTT; CDR3 protein: CSVDRGTGSTEAFF
D gene: TRBD1; V gene: TRBV3-1; clone size: .; J gene: TRBJ1-2; CDR3 DNA: TGTGCCAGCAGCCAAGCGGGACAGCTCTATGGCTACACCTTC; CDR3 protein: CASSQAGQLYGYTF
D gene: .; V gene: TRBV5-1; clone size: many; J gene: TRBJ1-1; CDR3 DNA: TGCGCCAGTCAAGAGTTCGACACTGAAGCTTTCTTT; CDR3 protein: CASQEFDTEAFF
D gene: .; V gene: TRBV28; clone size: .; J gene: TRBJ1-5; CDR3 DNA: TGTGCCAGCTCAATTAACGGTCAGCCCCAGCATTTT; CDR3 protein: CASSINGQPQHF
D gene: TRBD1; V gene: TRBV6-5; clone size: many; J gene: TRBJ1-1; CDR3 DNA: TGTGCCAGCAGTTCCCCCTACCGACAGGGCCCACCTGAAGCTTTCTTT; CDR3 protein: CASSSPYRQGPPEAFF
D gene: .; V gene: TRBV12-3/TRBV12-4; clone size: few; J gene: TRBJ2-6; CDR3 DNA: TGTGCCAGCAGCCAATCAGCAGTTAGTGGGGCCAACGTCCTGACTTTC; CDR3 protein: CASSQSAVSGANVLTF